The 14 T cell receptor beta chains reported below all come from one sample, sequenced in a study of T cell responses to AZD1222 COVID-19 vaccine. Generated by immunoSEQ multiplex PCR, the TCRdb table keeps only in-frame clones and is missing some. Here the sample spans approximately 180,000 clones, 88% being singletons. Here the sequenced sample was peripheral blood, taken on day 0 of AZD1222 vaccination. Source of these receptors: an adult in good health.

On this clone: This specimen includes other DNA sequences encoding the same CDR3. V gene TRBV5-4 combines with J gene TRBJ2-7; TRBD1 is a possible D gene (5 bases). Germline V CDR1 and CDR2: SGHNT, YYREEE (reference sequence). Trimming took 1 base from V and 4 from J, leaving 6 bases between them. The CDR3 spans 12 residues. This chain's CDR3 is CASSLQGYEQYF. DNA of the CDR3: TGTGCCAGCAGCTTGCAGGGATACGAGCAGTACTTC. The full variable domain, its missing parts supplied by reference TRBV5-4 and TRBJ2-7, is ETGVTQSPTHLIKTRGQQVTLRCSSQSGHNTVSWYQQALGQGPQFIFQYYREEENGRGNFPPRFSGLQFPNYSSELNVNALELDDSALYLCASSLQGYEQYFGPGTRLTVT.

The rearrangement joins TRBV7-6 to TRBJ1-1, with 9 bases that match TRBD1. V lost 4 bases, J lost 4 bases, and 10 bases stayed unmatched. The V gene's germline CDR1 is SGHVS and CDR2 FNYEAQ. This CDR3 comprises 16 residues. DNA for the CDR3: TGTGCCAGCAGCTCAATAGTCCGGGACAGGGTCACTGAAGCTTTCTTT. It is translated as CASSSIVRDRVTEAFF.

This CDR3 is CASSPGQGGSEAFF. For the CDR3, the DNA is TGTGCCAGCAGCCCGGGACAGGGAGGGTCTGAAGCTTTCTTT. This sequence joins TRBV7-9 and TRBJ1-1, with TRBD1 matching 9 bases. Germline CDR1 reads SEHNR; CDR2 reads FQNEAQ (reference sequence). V lost 5 bases to trimming and J lost 6 bases; unmatched junction nucleotides: 7. The length of the CDR3 is 14 residues.

The genes are TRBV27 and TRBJ1-1, with D hard to call. The V gene lost 3 bases and the J gene lost 0 bases, with 11 bases spanning the gap. This CDR3 spans 15 amino acids. CDR1 is MNHEY, CDR2 SMNVEV, per germline (reference sequence). DNA of the CDR3: TGTGCCAGCAGTTTTCAAGGGTACATGAACACTGAAGCTTTCTTT. Translation: CASSFQGYMNTEAFF.

The chain combines TRBV5-1 with TRBJ1-1; a possible D gene is TRBD1 (6 bases). This CDR3 has 14 residues. V was shortened by 2 bases and J by 6 bases, with 14 bases between the two germline ends. Per the germline V gene, CDR1 is SGHRS and CDR2 is YFSETQ. The CDR3 nucleotides read TGCGCCAGCAGCTTCATCCAGGGGAAGGCTGAAGCTTTCTTT. Translating it yields CASSFIQGKAEAFF. The full variable domain, with the rest looked up from reference TRBV5-1 and TRBJ1-1, is KAGVTQTPRYLIKTRGQQVTLSCSPISGHRSVSWYQQTPGQGLQFLFEYFSETQRNKGNFPGRFSGRQFSNSRSEMNVSTLELGDSALYLCASSFIQGKAEAFFGQGTRLTVV.

The chain is built from TRBV5-4 and TRBJ2-5; D is possibly TRBD2 (6 bases). Trimming cost V 0 bases and J 5 bases, with 14 bases left between them. Germline CDR1 reads SGHNT; CDR2 reads YYREEE (reference sequence). This CDR3 has 15 amino acids. The CDR3, as DNA: TGTGCCAGCAGCTTGGCCGTCGAAGGGAGGGAGACCCAGTACTTC. The encoded protein is CASSLAVEGRETQYF.

The chain carries TRBV27 and TRBJ1-4; no clear D gene. The CDR3 extends over 16 amino acids. The V gene's germline CDR1 is MNHEY and CDR2 SMNVEV (reference sequence). V was pared by 6 bases and J by 5 bases, with 19 bases between. The CDR3 DNA follows: TGTGCCAGCAGGTTGATGTCGGTCTTTGGGAATGAAAAACTGTTTTTT. It codes for CASRLMSVFGNEKLFF.

The genes are TRBV7-9 and TRBJ2-2; 11 nucleotides line up with TRBD1. CDR1 SEHNR and CDR2 FQNEAQ come from the germline V gene (reference sequence). The CDR3 is 16 residues long. V lost 6 bases, J lost 4 bases, and 7 bases stayed unmatched. The CDR3 reads CASSSTGTGGTGELFF. CDR3 coding DNA: TGTGCCAGCAGTTCCACCGGGACAGGGGGCACCGGGGAGCTGTTTTTT.

This rearrangement joins TRBV5-1 to TRBJ2-1; tentatively, D is TRBD2 (5 bases). In germline, CDR1 is SGHRS, CDR2 YFSETQ. The CDR3 is 15 residues long. Trimming left V 0 bases short and J 4 bases short, with 11 bases between. The CDR3 DNA sequence: TGCGCCAGCAGCTTGGCGGGGAACCGATACAATGAGCAGTTCTTC. This gives the protein CASSLAGNRYNEQFF. Drawing the rest from reference TRBV5-1 and TRBJ2-1, the complete variable domain is KAGVTQTPRYLIKTRGQQVTLSCSPISGHRSVSWYQQTPGQGLQFLFEYFSETQRNKGNFPGRFSGRQFSNSRSEMNVSTLELGDSALYLCASSLAGNRYNEQFFGPGTRLTVL.

The gene calls are TRBV6-5 and TRBJ2-7; 13 bases map to TRBD2. Per the germline V gene, CDR1 is MNHEY and CDR2 is SVGAGI. V shed 6 bases, J shed 3 bases, and the junction held 5 bases outside the gene matches. The CDR3 consists of 15 residues. The CDR3 sequence is CASRKRLAGGYEQYF. The CDR3 coding sequence is TGTGCCAGCAGGAAACGACTAGCGGGGGGCTACGAGCAGTACTTC.

CDR3 nucleotides: TGTGCCAGCAGCTTAGGCCCAGGCTCTGGAAACACCATATATTTT. Translation: CASSLGPGSGNTIYF. The V call is TRBV7-2, the J call TRBJ1-3; no definite D call. The CDR3 has 15 residues. V was pared by 1 base and J by 0 bases, with 7 bases between. The germline CDR1 and CDR2 sequences are SGHTA and FQGNSA.

This chain connects TRBV2 to TRBJ1-2; 7 bases are a match to TRBD1. J gave up 4 bases and V 6 bases, and 11 bases lay outside the gene matches. Germline CDR1 reads SNHLY; CDR2 reads FYNNEI. The CDR3 covers 15 residues. CDR3 region: CASRGRDSHSYGYTF. The CDR3 DNA follows: TGTGCCAGCAGAGGACGGGACAGCCATTCCTATGGCTACACCTTC.

This chain links TRBV16 with TRBJ2-7; D may match TRBD1 or TRBD2 (5 bases each). Germline V CDR1 and CDR2: KGHSY, FQNENV. Trimming pared 1 base from V and 3 bases from J, leaving 16 bases between. This CDR3 comprises 16 residues. In DNA form, the CDR3 reads TGTGCCAGCAGCCAATTTCGGCAGGGAGAACACTACGAGCAGTACTTC. As protein: CASSQFRQGEHYEQYF.

The CDR3 reads CASSIGQGLNYGYTF. In nucleotides, the CDR3 is TGTGCCAGTAGTATCGGACAGGGGCTTAACTATGGCTACACCTTC. The J gene is TRBJ1-2, the V gene TRBV19; 9 bases are a match to TRBD1. The germline CDR1 and CDR2 sequences are LNHDA and SQIVND (reference sequence). CDR3 size: 15 residues. J gave up 1 base and V 3 bases, and 3 bases lay outside the gene matches.